The TCR beta chain described here comes from a study of metastatic and nonmetastatic thyroid tumors. Original analysis: A papillary thyroid cancer distant-metastasis classifier was built from CDR3 differences across clinicopathological groups. TCRdb reanalyzed the PCR reads with MiXCR. These V and J calls rely on TCRdb rather than the paper's analysis. The sample records 45,000 or so clones, less than 5% being singletons. Germline loops: CDR1 SGDLS, CDR2 YYNGEE. The V gene end was trimmed by 0 bases and the J gene end by 1 base; junction bases not matched to a gene: 13. The CDR3 runs to 20 residues. This clone was recorded many times. What it binds is not known. Patients had received no treatment of any kind before thyroid surgery. Study observations and caveats: Patients with malignant thyroid tumors reportedly had significantly higher TCR beta diversity than those with benign nodules, in blood and tumor.

This TCR was sampled from a female donor with papillary thyroid cancer or a benign thyroid nodule (not recorded which). Some clones in this sample may be carry-over from other donors' samples. The sample was blood. The rearrangement joins TRBV9 to TRBJ2-5, with 12 bases that match TRBD2. The CDR3 is CASSVVPMGLAGGPQETQYF. CDR3 coding DNA: TGTGCCAGCAGCGTAGTACCCATGGGGCTAGCGGGAGGGCCCCAAGAGACCCAGTACTTC.